What follows describes a single T cell receptor (beta chain). This entry is derived from a study of cytomegalovirus exposure and HLA in healthy donors. Germline CDR1 is MDHEN and CDR2 is SYDVKM. The CDR3 sequence is 13 residues long. The V and J ends lost 9 bases and 0 bases respectively, with 12 bases between them. PCR used 60 Vbeta primers and 13 Jbeta primers. TCRdb's table, derived via immunoSEQ multiplex PCR, lists solely in-frame clones and lacks some. This repertoire shows around 150,000 clones, around 80% found once; its top ten account for less than 2%. The receptor was isolated from a man aged 35 to 55 in good health and CMV-seronegative. This chain joins TRBV28 and TRBJ2-7, with D tentatively TRBD1 (5 bases). The sequenced sample was PBMCs. The CDR3 DNA is TGTGCCAGTTATAGGGGCGGCTCCTACGAGCAGTACTTC. This codes for CASYRGGSYEQYF. The full variable domain, its missing parts supplied by reference TRBV28 and TRBJ2-7, is DVKVTQSSRYLVKRTGEKVFLECVQDMDHENMFWYRQDPGLGLRLIYFSYDVKMKEKGDIPEGYSVSREKKERFSLILESASTNQTSMYLCASYRGGSYEQYFGPGTRLTVT.